The 17 T cell receptor beta chains reported below all come from one sample, sequenced in a study of T cell responses to AZD1222 COVID-19 vaccine (dated by TCRdb to the early 2020s). Library generation was performed with the immunoSEQ multiplex PCR assay. TCRdb mirrors the immuneACCESS table, restricted to in-frame sequences. Some clones are absent from its copies; in checked studies, under half trace to an unresolved V gene, and the reason for the others is unknown. For this sample the table gives 150,000 to 200,000 clones, of which 70% to 90% were detected only once. 25% to 30% of the sample goes to the ten largest clones. The time point label, as the study defines it: about 28 days (+/-7) after the second vaccine dose. Here the sequenced sample was peripheral blood, taken 28 days after the second AZD1222 dose. The receptors come from an adult who received the AZD1222 COVID-19 vaccine.

The chain links TRBV28 to TRBJ2-3; D is perhaps TRBD2 (5 bases). This CDR3 spans 12 amino acids. V was shortened by 6 bases and J by 4 bases, with 8 bases between the two germline ends. The germline V gene has CDR1 MDHEN and CDR2 SYDVKM. In nucleotides, the CDR3 is TGTGCCAGCAGGTCAGCGGCAGATACGCAGTATTTT. It specifies CASRSAADTQYF. Complete variable domain (other parts from reference TRBV28 and TRBJ2-3): DVKVTQSSRYLVKRTGEKVFLECVQDMDHENMFWYRQDPGLGLRLIYFSYDVKMKEKGDIPEGYSVSREKKERFSLILESASTNQTSMYLCASRSAADTQYFGPGTRLTVL.

This chain joins TRBV18 and TRBJ2-7, with D tentatively TRBD2 (5 bases). Germline CDR1 is KGHSH and CDR2 is LQKENI. The V end lost 1 base, the J end lost 6 bases, and 19 bases lay between the germline ends. This CDR3 has 16 residues. The chain's CDR3 is CASSPLEVRGLGEQYF. CDR3 in DNA: TGTGCCAGCTCACCACTTGAGGTTCGGGGTCTTGGCGAGCAGTACTTC.

This clone was found a few times. The genes are TRBV5-3 and TRBJ2-1; 12 positions agree with TRBD2. TRBV5-3 is an open reading frame whose function is uncertain. V lost 1 base to trimming and J lost 9 bases; unmatched junction nucleotides: 17. The CDR3 is 19 amino acids. CDR3 DNA: TGTGCCAGAAGCTTGTGTAGGGCGCTAGCGGGAGGGCCTGCCCCTGAGCAGTTCTTC. It yields the protein CARSLCRALAGGPAPEQFF.

This clone came up a few times. The chain employs TRBV7-9 and TRBJ2-2, with D unresolved. Germline lookup yields CDR1 SEHNR and CDR2 FQNEAQ (reference sequence). The CDR3 extends over 13 amino acids. V was trimmed by 3 bases and J by 2 bases, leaving 4 bases between them. The CDR3 loop reads CASSLLNTGELFF. CDR3 sequence (DNA): TGTGCCAGCAGCTTGCTTAACACCGGGGAGCTGTTTTTT.

The chain has TRBV19 and TRBJ2-3; D is perhaps TRBD2 (6 bases). The germline gives CDR1 LNHDA, CDR2 SQIVND (reference sequence). CDR3 length: 15 residues. The germline V and J ends were trimmed by 4 bases and 2 bases, with 13 bases remaining between them. As DNA, the CDR3 is TGTGCCAGTAGTACAGCGGGCCCGGCCACAGATACGCAGTATTTT. This sequence encodes CASSTAGPATDTQYF. The whole variable domain, filled in from reference TRBV19 and TRBJ2-3, reads DGGITQSPKYLFRKEGQNVTLSCEQNLNHDAMYWYRQDPGQGLRLIYYSQIVNDFQKGDIAEGYSVSREKKESFPLTVTSAQKNPTAFYLCASSTAGPATDTQYFGPGTRLTVL.

CDR3 coding DNA: TGTGCCAGCAGCGGCCGGGGACTAGCGCCGCTCTACAATGAGCAGTTCTTC. Protein sequence: CASSGRGLAPLYNEQFF. The rearrangement links TRBV6-2 or TRBV6-3 to TRBJ2-1; TRBD2 agrees at 10 bases. The germline V gene encodes CDR1 MNHEY and CDR2 SVGEGT. The CDR3 consists of 17 residues. Trimming at V came to 6 bases and at J to 3 bases, leaving 11 bases not matched to a gene.

This chain joins TRBV12-3 or TRBV12-4 and TRBJ1-1, with D possibly being TRBD1 (6 bases). The V gene lost 3 bases and the J gene lost 3 bases, with 8 bases spanning the gap. CDR3 size: 13 residues. The CDR3 reads CASSFDRYTEAFF. The CDR3 coding sequence is TGTGCCAGCAGTTTCGACAGGTACACTGAAGCTTTCTTT.

This sequence joins TRBV30 and TRBJ2-1; 11 bases are shared with TRBD2. The ends lost 0 bases at V and 5 bases at J; junction bases unmatched: 9. The CDR3 spans 17 residues. CDR1 and CDR2 (germline): GTSNPN, SVGIG (reference sequence). The CDR3: CAWSVRQGLAGHNEQFF. CDR3 nucleotide sequence: TGTGCCTGGAGTGTACGGCAAGGACTAGCGGGCCACAATGAGCAGTTCTTC.

V and J are TRBV5-1 and TRBJ2-3; TRBD1 agrees at 8 bases. CDR1 SGHRS and CDR2 YFSETQ come from the germline V gene. J was trimmed by 1 base and V by 3 bases; bases with no gene match: 4. CDR3 length: 15 residues. The CDR3 DNA follows: TGCGCCAGCAGCTCCAGGGGGCTAGGCACAGATACGCAGTATTTT. It encodes CASSSRGLGTDTQYF.

This rearrangement joins TRBV6-5 to TRBJ2-2; TRBD2 agrees at 12 bases. Germline V lookup: CDR1 MNHEY, CDR2 SVGAGI. This CDR3 is 14 amino acids long. V was pared by 7 bases and J by 8 bases, with 5 bases of the junction left unmatched. CDR3 bases: TGTGCCAGCATCCCTAGCGGGAGGGCGGGGGAGCTGTTTTTT. It yields the protein CASIPSGRAGELFF.

Ten or more counts support this clone. The chain has TRBV24-1 and TRBJ2-2; D is uncertain. With 0 bases removed from V and 3 bases from J, the gap between germline ends came to 7 bases. This CDR3 is built from 15 residues. Per germline, CDR1 KGHDR and CDR2 SFDVKD. Here the CDR3 reads CATSDLSSDTGELFF. The CDR3 DNA follows: TGTGCCACCAGTGATTTGTCGTCGGACACCGGGGAGCTGTTTTTT.

This rearrangement joins TRBV28 to TRBJ2-1; the match to TRBD1 covers 7 bases. The CDR3 length is 16 residues. The V and J ends lost 4 bases and 0 bases, in that order; junction bases with no gene match: 6. CDR1 and CDR2 (germline): MDHEN, SYDVKM. The chain's CDR3 is CASSSPTGISYNEQFF. The CDR3 DNA sequence: TGTGCCAGCAGTTCACCGACAGGGATCTCCTACAATGAGCAGTTCTTC.

This sequence joins TRBV6-5 and TRBJ2-7; D could derive from TRBD1 or TRBD2 (5 bases each). The CDR3 loop spans 14 amino acids. The germline V and J ends were trimmed by 2 bases and 3 bases, with 11 bases remaining between them. The V gene's germline CDR1 is MNHEY and CDR2 SVGAGI. CDR3 in amino acids: CASSYVSGLYEQYF. The CDR3 DNA sequence: TGTGCCAGCAGTTACGTATCGGGGCTCTACGAGCAGTACTTC.

V usage is TRBV28 and J usage is TRBJ2-6, with D perhaps TRBD1 (6 bases). CDR3 size: 17 residues. Germline assignment: CDR1 MDHEN and CDR2 SYDVKM. V lost 3 bases and J lost 0, with 12 bases in between. CDR3 nucleotide sequence: TGTGCCAGCAGTTTGGCAGGGGTTTTCTCTGGGGCCAACGTCCTGACTTTC. It codes for CASSLAGVFSGANVLTF.

The rearrangement links TRBV10-3 to TRBJ2-1, with 8 bases lining up with TRBD2. Germline CDR1 and CDR2: ENHRY and SYGVKD. The V gene end was trimmed by 8 bases and the J gene end by 2 bases; junction bases not matched to a gene: 8. The CDR3 is made up of 15 amino acids. CDR3 protein: CAIGRSGSPYNEQFF. The CDR3 DNA is TGTGCCATCGGGCGGAGCGGGAGTCCCTACAATGAGCAGTTCTTC.

The rearrangement joins TRBV24-1 to TRBJ2-3, with D unresolved. This CDR3 is 12 amino acids long. Trimming pared 6 bases from V and 4 bases from J, leaving 7 bases between. Germline CDR1 and CDR2: KGHDR and SFDVKD. CDR3 coding DNA: TGTGCCACCAGTCCGGGCCCAGATACGCAGTATTTT. This translates into CATSPGPDTQYF.

The V call is TRBV5-5, the J call TRBJ2-1; TRBD1 might be the D (6 bases). V dropped 3 bases and J dropped 4 bases, with 14 bases sitting between them. Germline CDR1 and CDR2: SGHKS and YYEKEE (reference sequence). The CDR3 loop spans 15 amino acids. CDR3 sequence reads: CASSSTGIGYNEQFF. The DNA of the CDR3 is TGTGCCAGCAGCTCTACAGGGATAGGGTACAATGAGCAGTTCTTC.